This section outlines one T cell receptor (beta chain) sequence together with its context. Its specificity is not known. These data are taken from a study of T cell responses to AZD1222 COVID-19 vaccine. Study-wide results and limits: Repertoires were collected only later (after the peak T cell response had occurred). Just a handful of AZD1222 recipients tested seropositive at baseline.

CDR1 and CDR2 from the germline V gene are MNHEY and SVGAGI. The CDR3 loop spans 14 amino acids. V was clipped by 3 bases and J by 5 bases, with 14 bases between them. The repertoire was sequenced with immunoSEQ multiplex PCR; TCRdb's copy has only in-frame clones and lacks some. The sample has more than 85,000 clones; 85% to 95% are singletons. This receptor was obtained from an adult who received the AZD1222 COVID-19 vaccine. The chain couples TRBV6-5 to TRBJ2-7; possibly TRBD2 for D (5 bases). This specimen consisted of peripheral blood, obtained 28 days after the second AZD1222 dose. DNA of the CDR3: TGTGCCAGCAGTTATGCGGCGGAGGTGAACGAGCAGTACTTC. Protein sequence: CASSYAAEVNEQYF.